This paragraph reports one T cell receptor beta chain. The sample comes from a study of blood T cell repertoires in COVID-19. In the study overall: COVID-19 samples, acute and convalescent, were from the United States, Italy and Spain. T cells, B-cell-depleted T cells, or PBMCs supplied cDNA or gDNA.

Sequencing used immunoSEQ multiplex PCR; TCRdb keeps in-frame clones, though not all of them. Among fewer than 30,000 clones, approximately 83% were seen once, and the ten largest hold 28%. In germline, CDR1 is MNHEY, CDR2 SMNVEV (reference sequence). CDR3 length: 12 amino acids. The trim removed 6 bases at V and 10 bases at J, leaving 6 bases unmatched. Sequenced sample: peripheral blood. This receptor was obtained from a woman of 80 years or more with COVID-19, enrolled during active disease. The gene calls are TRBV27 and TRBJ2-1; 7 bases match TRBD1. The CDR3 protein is CASSVDRDEQFF. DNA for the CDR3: TGTGCCAGCAGCGTCGACAGGGACGAGCAGTTCTTC.